These 17 T cell receptor beta chains came from one sample sequenced in a study of OX40 agonist ivuxolimab in advanced cancers. Using immunoSEQ multiplex PCR, the repertoire was profiled, and TCRdb retains in-frame clones only, with some absent. The sample carries tens of thousands of clones, roughly 85% recorded once. The sequences come from CD4+ or CD8+ T cells sorted from blood, collected in a trial of the OX40 agonist ivuxolimab. These receptors all come from an adult with an advanced solid tumor such as melanoma, head and neck, liver or kidney cancer.

CDR3 bases: TGCGCCAGCAGCTTGGGACGGATTAATGAGCAGTTCTTC. Its translation is CASSLGRINEQFF. The V and J genes are TRBV5-1 and TRBJ2-1, with unresolved D. V gave up 0 bases and J gave up 7 bases, with 8 bases separating them. The CDR3 length is 13 residues. In germline, CDR1 is SGHRS, CDR2 YFSETQ.

This chain uses TRBV27 with TRBJ2-7, with D hard to call. Looked up from germline, CDR1 is MNHEY and CDR2 is SMNVEV (reference sequence). The germline V and J ends were trimmed by 6 bases and 5 bases, with 26 bases remaining between them. The length of the CDR3 is 17 residues. As DNA, the CDR3 is TGTGCCAGCAGGGCAATTAAGGGCAGCTCTACGTACGACGAGCAGTACTTC. Its protein product is CASRAIKGSSTYDEQYF.

This clone showed up just once. V usage is TRBV7-2 and J usage is TRBJ2-3; the D gene is possibly TRBD2 (6 bases). Germline assignment: CDR1 SGHTA and CDR2 FQGNSA. The V end lost 5 bases, the J end lost 6 bases, and 15 bases lay between the germline ends. The CDR3 length is 14 residues. CDR3 sequence: CASSQRDFDDTQYF. The CDR3 bases are TGTGCCAGCAGCCAAAGGGACTTTGATGATACGCAGTATTTT.

The chain carries TRBV7-2 and TRBJ1-2; TRBD1 agrees at 9 bases. The CDR3 is 14 amino acids. The V gene's germline CDR1 is SGHTA and CDR2 FQGNSA. Trimming at V came to 4 bases and at J to 7 bases, leaving 7 bases not matched to a gene. Here the CDR3 reads CASSSRTGATGYTF. DNA of the CDR3: TGTGCCAGCAGCTCCCGGACAGGGGCAACTGGCTACACCTTC.

The chain links TRBV10-1 to TRBJ2-5; D remains ambiguous. Germline V lookup: CDR1 WNHNN, CDR2 SYGVQD (reference sequence). The CDR3 is made up of 14 amino acids. V lost 5 bases to trimming and J lost 5 bases, with 15 bases between them. In nucleotides, the CDR3 is TGCGCCAGCAGTCTTTCCCCTTCAAGCGAGACCCAGTACTTC. Its translation: CASSLSPSSETQYF.

This clone was found a few times. Other nucleotide sequences in the sample specify the same CDR3. The chain employs TRBV18 and TRBJ2-5; D remains unclear. From germline, CDR1 is KGHSH and CDR2 LQKENI. The CDR3 spans 12 residues. With 3 bases removed from V and 4 bases from J, the gap between germline ends came to 6 bases. The CDR3 region has the DNA TGTGCCAGCTCACCTGAAAGAGAGACCCAGTACTTC. Protein sequence: CASSPERETQYF.

V and J are TRBV27 and TRBJ2-5, with TRBD2 identical over 8 bases. Germline loops: CDR1 MNHEY, CDR2 SMNVEV (reference sequence). The CDR3 contains 16 residues. Unmatched junction bases numbered 9, after V lost 5 bases and J lost 1 base. In DNA form, the CDR3 reads TGTGCCAGCAGTCGCCCCCCTGGGACTAGCCAAGAGACCCAGTACTTC. Translated: CASSRPPGTSQETQYF.

This clone was picked up one time. DNA for the CDR3: TGTACCAGCAGCTCGGGACGTAATTCACCCCTCCACTTT. Amino acids: CTSSSGRNSPLHF. The rearrangement links TRBV7-2 to TRBJ1-6; tentative D call: TRBD1 (5 bases). The CDR3 totals 13 residues. Trimming left V 4 bases short and J 6 bases short, with 7 bases between. Looked up from germline, CDR1 is SGHTA and CDR2 is FQGNSA.

V usage is TRBV5-4 and J usage is TRBJ2-1, with 10 bases that match TRBD2. CDR1 is SGHNT, CDR2 YYREEE, per germline (reference sequence). This CDR3 region has 18 residues. Trimming at V came to 0 bases and at J to 6 bases, leaving 12 bases not matched to a gene. The CDR3 reads CASSLGGAGGLALNEQFF. CDR3 nucleotides: TGTGCCAGCAGCTTGGGGGGAGCGGGAGGGCTTGCCCTCAATGAGCAGTTCTTC. Looking up the rest from reference TRBV5-4 and TRBJ2-1 gives the full variable domain: ETGVTQSPTHLIKTRGQQVTLRCSSQSGHNTVSWYQQALGQGPQFIFQYYREEENGRGNFPPRFSGLQFPNYSSELNVNALELDDSALYLCASSLGGAGGLALNEQFFGPGTRLTVL.

The chain links TRBV7-3 to TRBJ2-3, with TRBD2 matching 8 bases. Germline-derived CDR1 and CDR2 are SGHTA and FQGTGA. The CDR3 loop spans 15 amino acids. J was trimmed by 3 bases and V by 5 bases; bases with no gene match: 7. The CDR3 sequence is CASSPSGGRTDTQYF. The CDR3 DNA follows: TGTGCCAGCAGCCCATCGGGAGGGAGGACAGATACGCAGTATTTT.

This rearrangement joins TRBV6-6 to TRBJ1-6, with D possibly matching TRBD1 (5 bases). This CDR3 has 14 residues. V was pared by 2 bases and J by 8 bases, with 10 bases between. CDR1 MNHNY and CDR2 SVGAGI come from the germline V gene (reference sequence). DNA for the CDR3: TGTGCCAGCAGTTACCAGGGCTACCATTCACCCCTCCACTTT. Translating it yields CASSYQGYHSPLHF.

This clone has only one observation. The chain recombines TRBV9 with TRBJ2-7; a weak D match, TRBD2 (7 bases). The V gene lost 0 bases and the J gene lost 3 bases, with 13 bases spanning the gap. CDR1 SGDLS and CDR2 YYNGEE come from the germline V gene. This CDR3 is 15 amino acids long. CDR3 sequence: CASSVAGAGDYEQYF. For the CDR3, the DNA is TGTGCCAGCAGCGTAGCAGGGGCGGGGGACTACGAGCAGTACTTC.

This clone was seen once. The chain combines TRBV15 with TRBJ2-7; D possibly matches TRBD1 or TRBD2 (5 bases each). This CDR3 region has 17 residues. Trimming pared 3 bases from V and 4 bases from J, leaving 22 bases between. Per the germline V gene, CDR1 is LNHNV and CDR2 is YYDKDF (reference sequence). In DNA form, the CDR3 reads TGTGCCACCAGCAGGGGTACGCTGGGTGGGACGGGATACGAGCAGTACTTC. It encodes CATSRGTLGGTGYEQYF.

This chain uses TRBV7-2 with TRBJ2-7; 8 bases map to TRBD2. This CDR3 is built from 14 residues. Germline CDR1 reads SGHTA; CDR2 reads FQGNSA. V trimming: 4 bases; J trimming: 1 base; junction bases outside the gene matches: 3. CDR3: CASSSSGGSYEQYF. CDR3 in DNA: TGTGCCAGCAGCTCAAGCGGGGGTTCCTACGAGCAGTACTTC. Looking up the rest from reference TRBV7-2 and TRBJ2-7 gives the full variable domain: GAGVSQSPSNKVTEKGKDVELRCDPISGHTALYWYRQSLGQGLEFLIYFQGNSAPDKSGLPSDRFSAERTGGSVSTLTIQRTQQEDSAVYLCASSSSGGSYEQYFGPGTRLTVT.

This chain connects TRBV18 to TRBJ2-7; 9 bases map to TRBD2. Per the germline V gene, CDR1 is KGHSH and CDR2 is LQKENI. After removal of 2 bases from V and 2 bases from J, the junction contained 16 bases not matched to a gene. The CDR3 loop spans 19 amino acids. CDR3 nucleotide sequence: TGTGCCAGCTCACCAGGTGAGGGAGGAAGACTAGCGGCACCCTACGAGCAGTACTTC. This encodes CASSPGEGGRLAAPYEQYF.

J is TRBJ2-6 and V is TRBV5-4; 11 bases align to TRBD1. V gave up 4 bases and J gave up 2 bases; unmatched junction bases: 5. This CDR3 has 17 residues. Germline CDR1 reads SGHNT; CDR2 reads YYREEE (reference sequence). CDR3 nucleotides: TGTGCCAGCAGCAGGGGACAGGGGGAAGCTGGGGCCAACGTCCTGACTTTC. Its protein product is CASSRGQGEAGANVLTF.

The V gene is TRBV6-5, the J gene TRBJ2-3, with 9 bases identical to TRBD2. The CDR3 spans 14 residues. Trimming at V came to 5 bases and at J to 1 base, leaving 1 base not matched to a gene. In germline, CDR1 is MNHEY, CDR2 SVGAGI. CDR3 bases: TGTGCCAGCAGTGGCGGGGGGGGCACAGATACGCAGTATTTT. This translates into CASSGGGGTDTQYF.